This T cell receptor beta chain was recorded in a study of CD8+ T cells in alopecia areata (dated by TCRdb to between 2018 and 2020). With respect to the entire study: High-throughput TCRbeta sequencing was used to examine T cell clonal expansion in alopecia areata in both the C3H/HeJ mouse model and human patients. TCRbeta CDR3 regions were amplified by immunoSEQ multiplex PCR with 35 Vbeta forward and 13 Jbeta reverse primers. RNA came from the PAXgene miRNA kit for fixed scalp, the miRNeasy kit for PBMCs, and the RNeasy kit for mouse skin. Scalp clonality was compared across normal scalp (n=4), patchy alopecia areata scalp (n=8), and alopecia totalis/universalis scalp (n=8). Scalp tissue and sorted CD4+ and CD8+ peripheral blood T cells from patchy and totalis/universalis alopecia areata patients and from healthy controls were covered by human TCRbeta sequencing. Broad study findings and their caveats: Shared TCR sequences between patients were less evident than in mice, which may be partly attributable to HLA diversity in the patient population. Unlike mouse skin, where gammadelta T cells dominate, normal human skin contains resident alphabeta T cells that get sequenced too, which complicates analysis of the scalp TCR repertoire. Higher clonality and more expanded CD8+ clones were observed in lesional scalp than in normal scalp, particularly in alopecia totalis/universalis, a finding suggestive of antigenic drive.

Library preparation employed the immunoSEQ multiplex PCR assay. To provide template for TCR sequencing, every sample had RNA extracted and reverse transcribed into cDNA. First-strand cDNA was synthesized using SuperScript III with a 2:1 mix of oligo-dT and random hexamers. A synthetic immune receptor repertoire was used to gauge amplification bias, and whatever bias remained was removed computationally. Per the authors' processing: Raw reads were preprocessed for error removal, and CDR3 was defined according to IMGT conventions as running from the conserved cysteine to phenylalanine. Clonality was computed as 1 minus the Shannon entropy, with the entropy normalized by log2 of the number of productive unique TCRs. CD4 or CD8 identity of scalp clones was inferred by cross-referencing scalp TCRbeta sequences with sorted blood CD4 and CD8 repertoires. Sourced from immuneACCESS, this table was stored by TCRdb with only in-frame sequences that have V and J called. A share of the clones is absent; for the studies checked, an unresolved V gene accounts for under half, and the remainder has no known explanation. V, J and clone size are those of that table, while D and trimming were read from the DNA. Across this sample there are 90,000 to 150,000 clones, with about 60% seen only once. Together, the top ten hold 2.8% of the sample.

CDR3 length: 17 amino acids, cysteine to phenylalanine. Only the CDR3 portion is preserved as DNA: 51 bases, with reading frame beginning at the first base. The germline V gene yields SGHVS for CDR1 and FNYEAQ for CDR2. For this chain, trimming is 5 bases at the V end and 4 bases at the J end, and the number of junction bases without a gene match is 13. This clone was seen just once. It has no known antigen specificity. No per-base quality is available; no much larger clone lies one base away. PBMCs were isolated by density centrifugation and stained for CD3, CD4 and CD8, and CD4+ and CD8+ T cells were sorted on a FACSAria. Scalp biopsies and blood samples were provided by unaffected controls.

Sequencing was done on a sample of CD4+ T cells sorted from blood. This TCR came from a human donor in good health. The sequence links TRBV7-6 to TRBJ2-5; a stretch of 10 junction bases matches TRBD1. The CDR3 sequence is CASSGRGTGARGETQYF. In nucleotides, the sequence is TGTGCCAGCAGCGGAAGGGGGACAGGGGCTAGGGGAGAGACCCAGTACTTC.